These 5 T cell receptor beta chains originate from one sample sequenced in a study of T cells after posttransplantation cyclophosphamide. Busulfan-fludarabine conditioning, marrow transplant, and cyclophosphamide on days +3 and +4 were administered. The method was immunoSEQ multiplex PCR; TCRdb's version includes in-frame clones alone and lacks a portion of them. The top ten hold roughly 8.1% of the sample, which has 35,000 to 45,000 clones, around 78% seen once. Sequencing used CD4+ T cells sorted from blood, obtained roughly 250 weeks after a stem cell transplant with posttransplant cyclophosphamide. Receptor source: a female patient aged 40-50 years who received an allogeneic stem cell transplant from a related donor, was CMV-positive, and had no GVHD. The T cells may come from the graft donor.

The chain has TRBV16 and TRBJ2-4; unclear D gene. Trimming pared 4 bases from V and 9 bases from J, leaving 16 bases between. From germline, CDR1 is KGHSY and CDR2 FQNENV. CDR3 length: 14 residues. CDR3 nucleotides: TGTGCCAGCAGCCCCACGGCGCCGACGGGCATTCAGTACTTC. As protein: CASSPTAPTGIQYF. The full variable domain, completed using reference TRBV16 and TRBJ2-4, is GEEVAQTPKHLVRGEGQKAKLYCAPIKGHSYVFWYQQVLKNEFKFLISFQNENVFDETGMPKERFSAKCLPNSPCSLEIQATKLEDSAVYFCASSPTAPTGIQYFGAGTRLSVL.

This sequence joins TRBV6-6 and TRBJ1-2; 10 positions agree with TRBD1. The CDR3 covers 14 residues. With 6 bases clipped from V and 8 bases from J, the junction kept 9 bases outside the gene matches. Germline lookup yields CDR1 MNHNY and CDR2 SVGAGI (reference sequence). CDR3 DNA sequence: TGTGCCAGCAGCCGCGCGACAGGGGGCGACGGCTACACCTTC. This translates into CASSRATGGDGYTF.

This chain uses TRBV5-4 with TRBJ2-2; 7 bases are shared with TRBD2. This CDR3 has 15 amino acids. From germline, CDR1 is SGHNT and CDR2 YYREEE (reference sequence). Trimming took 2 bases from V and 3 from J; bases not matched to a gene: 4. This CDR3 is CASSFQGGHTGELFF. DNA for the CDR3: TGTGCCAGCAGCTTCCAGGGAGGGCACACCGGGGAGCTGTTTTTT.

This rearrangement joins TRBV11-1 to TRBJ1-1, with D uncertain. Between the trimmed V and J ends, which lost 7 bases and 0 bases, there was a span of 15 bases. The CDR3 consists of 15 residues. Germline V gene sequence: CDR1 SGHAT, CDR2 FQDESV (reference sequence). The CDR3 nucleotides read TGTGCCAGCACCCCGGGGTCCGTGGTGAACACTGAAGCTTTCTTT. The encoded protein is CASTPGSVVNTEAFF.

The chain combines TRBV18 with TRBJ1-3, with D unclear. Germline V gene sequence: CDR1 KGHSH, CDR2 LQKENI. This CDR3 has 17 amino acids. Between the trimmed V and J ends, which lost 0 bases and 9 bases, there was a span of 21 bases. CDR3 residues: CASSPPLGFGDHGTIYF. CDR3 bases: TGTGCCAGCTCACCACCGTTGGGTTTCGGAGATCACGGCACCATATATTTT.